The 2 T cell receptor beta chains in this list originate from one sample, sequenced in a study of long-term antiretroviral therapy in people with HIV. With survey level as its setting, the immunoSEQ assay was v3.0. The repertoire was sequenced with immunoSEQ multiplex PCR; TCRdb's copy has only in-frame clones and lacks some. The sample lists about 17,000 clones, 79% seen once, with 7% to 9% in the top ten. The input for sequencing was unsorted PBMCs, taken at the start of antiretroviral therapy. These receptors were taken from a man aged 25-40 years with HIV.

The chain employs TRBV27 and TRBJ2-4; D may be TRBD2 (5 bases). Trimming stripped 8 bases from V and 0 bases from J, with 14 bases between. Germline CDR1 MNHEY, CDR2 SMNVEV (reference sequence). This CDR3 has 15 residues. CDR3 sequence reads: CASGSGVLAKNIQYF. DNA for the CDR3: TGTGCCAGCGGATCCGGGGTTCTAGCCAAAAACATTCAGTACTTC.

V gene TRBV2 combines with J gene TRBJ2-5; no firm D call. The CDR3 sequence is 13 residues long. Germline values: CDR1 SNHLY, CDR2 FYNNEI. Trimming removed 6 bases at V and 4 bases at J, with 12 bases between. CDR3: CASRATGAETQYF. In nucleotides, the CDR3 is TGTGCCAGCAGGGCGACCGGAGCAGAGACCCAGTACTTC.